A selection of T cell receptor beta chains follows, all from one sample in a study of shared clonotypes between healthy human individuals. TCRdb keeps only in-frame clones here, not all; method: immunoSEQ multiplex PCR. The top ten hold roughly 1.2% of the sample, which has some 1,900,000 clones, less than 95% seen once. Material for sequencing was naive CD8+ T cells sorted from blood. These receptors came from a man aged 18-30 years in good health. Each CDR3 is given with its conserved first and last residue. D genes are given only for firm matches.

D | J | V | CDR3 | DNA
- | TRBJ2-7 | TRBV25-1 | CASQPPGSLNEQYF | TGTGCCAGCCAACCCCCGGGGTCCCTCAACGAGCAGTACTTC
- | TRBJ2-7 | TRBV12-5 | CASGFSGNSYEQYF | TGTGCTAGTGGTTTTAGCGGAAACTCCTACGAGCAGTACTTC
- | TRBJ2-7 | TRBV19 | CASTPGSSYEQYF | TGTGCCAGTACCCCCGGAAGCTCCTACGAGCAGTACTTC
TRBD2 | TRBJ2-1 | TRBV7-8 | CASSLWLAGDNEQFF | TGTGCCAGCAGCTTGTGGCTAGCGGGAGACAATGAGCAGTTCTTC
TRBD1 | TRBJ1-4 | TRBV7-9 | CAGNRGNNEKLFF | TGTGCCGGTAACAGGGGAAATAATGAAAAACTGTTTTTT
- | TRBJ1-2 | TRBV12-5 | CASGLGLTYGYTF | TGTGCTAGTGGTTTGGGGCTAACATATGGCTACACCTTC
- | TRBJ2-7 | TRBV27 | CASSTGTRIYEQYF | TGTGCCAGCAGTACCGGGACAAGGATCTACGAGCAGTACTTC
- | TRBJ2-7 | TRBV27 | CASSFSGGGGYEQYF | TGTGCCAGCAGTTTCTCCGGAGGGGGCGGTTACGAGCAGTACTTC
TRBD2 | TRBJ2-3 | TRBV7-9 | CASSLGGLAGVVDTQYF | TGTGCCAGCAGCTTAGGAGGACTAGCGGGAGTTGTAGATACGCAGTATTTT
TRBD2 | TRBJ2-1 | TRBV7-9 | CASSPASGVGYEQFF | TGTGCCAGCAGCCCCGCTAGCGGGGTAGGGTATGAGCAGTTCTTC
- | TRBJ1-1 | TRBV28 | CASSFDSPWKPFF | TGTGCCAGCAGTTTTGACAGCCCTTGGAAACCTTTCTTT
- | TRBJ1-1 | TRBV7-2 | CASSGEILNTEAFF | TGTGCCAGCAGCGGAGAAATCTTGAACACTGAAGCTTTCTTT
TRBD2 | TRBJ2-7 | TRBV5-1 | CASSATSDSEQYF | TGCGCCAGCAGCGCAACTAGCGATAGCGAGCAGTACTTC